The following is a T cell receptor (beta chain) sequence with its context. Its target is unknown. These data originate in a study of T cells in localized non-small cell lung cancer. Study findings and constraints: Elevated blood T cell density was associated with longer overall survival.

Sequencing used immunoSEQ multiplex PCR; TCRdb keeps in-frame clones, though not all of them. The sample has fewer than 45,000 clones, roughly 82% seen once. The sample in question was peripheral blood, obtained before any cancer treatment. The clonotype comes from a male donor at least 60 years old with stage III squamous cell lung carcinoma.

In nucleotides, the CDR3 is TGTGCCAGCAGCTATCCCGCGGGGCGTGGCTCAGATACGCAGTATTTT. This translates into CASSYPAGRGSDTQYF. V gene TRBV7-2 combines with J gene TRBJ2-3, with D possibly being TRBD2 (6 bases). This CDR3 has 16 amino acids. With 4 bases removed from V and 4 bases from J, the gap between germline ends came to 18 bases. The V gene's germline CDR1 is SGHTA and CDR2 FQGNSA.